This T cell receptor beta chain was sequenced in a study of blood T cell repertoires in COVID-19. This CDR3 is built from 15 residues. CDR1 and CDR2 (germline): MDHEN, SYDVKM. Trimming removed 6 bases at V and 0 bases at J, with 15 bases between. Participant ages covered 18 to 89 years across about two dozen US areas. Authors' processing steps: Researchers report that nucleated cell counts were estimated from reference gene primer amplification. Measured with immunoSEQ multiplex PCR; TCRdb has only the in-frame clones, and not every one. D and trimming were read from the DNA, whereas the V and J calls and clone size are those reported in that table. The sample shows 150,000 to 200,000 clones, approximately 73% of them seen only once.

Sequences were obtained from PBMCs or T cells enriched from blood (not recorded which). V gene TRBV28 combines with J gene TRBJ2-7; maybe TRBD2 (6 bases). This TCR was sampled from a woman between 50 and 59 years old with acute COVID-19. The CDR3 region is CASRPRDGISYEQYV. The CDR3 bases are TGTGCCAGCAGGCCGCGGGACGGAATCTCCTACGAGCAGTACGTC.